The 16 T cell receptor beta chains below all came from one sample that was sequenced in a study of blood T cell repertoires in COVID-19. This table comes from immunoSEQ multiplex PCR, and its TCRdb copy is limited to in-frame clones, with some not included. The sample includes over 130,000 clones, roughly 84% of them seen just once. Sequenced sample: PBMCs or T cells enriched from blood (not recorded which). The receptors here all came from a middle-aged man in a cohort exposed to, infected with or recovered from COVID-19 (not recorded which).

This chain uses TRBV7-9 with TRBJ2-2; 8 bases fit TRBD2. Germline loops: CDR1 SEHNR, CDR2 FQNEAQ (reference sequence). The CDR3 runs to 16 residues. V lost 6 bases to trimming and J lost 3 bases; unmatched junction nucleotides: 9. The CDR3 bases are TGTGCCAGCAGGCACGGAGCGGGAGTTTACACCGGGGAGCTGTTTTTT. Encoded protein: CASRHGAGVYTGELFF.

The DNA of the CDR3 is TGTGCCAGCAGCGTCAGGGTTACCGGGGAGCTGTTTTTT. This gives the protein CASSVRVTGELFF. V is TRBV7-9 and J is TRBJ2-2, with D perhaps matching TRBD1 (5 bases). V was pared by 5 bases and J by 5 bases, with 9 bases between. This CDR3 is 13 amino acids long. CDR1 is SEHNR, CDR2 FQNEAQ, per germline (reference sequence).

This rearrangement joins TRBV19 to TRBJ1-5; D unclear. Trimming removed 6 bases from V and 11 bases from J, with 14 bases in between. This CDR3 contains 12 residues. The germline CDR1 and CDR2 sequences are LNHDA and SQIVND (reference sequence). Here the CDR3 DNA reads TGTGCCAGTAGCCCGCTAAAGATGTCCCAGCATTTT. Protein product: CASSPLKMSQHF. Full variable domain (outside the CDR3, taken from reference TRBV19 and TRBJ1-5): DGGITQSPKYLFRKEGQNVTLSCEQNLNHDAMYWYRQDPGQGLRLIYYSQIVNDFQKGDIAEGYSVSREKKESFPLTVTSAQKNPTAFYLCASSPLKMSQHFGDGTRLSIL.

The V gene is TRBV7-9, the J gene TRBJ2-3; 10 nucleotides agree with TRBD1. Looked up from germline, CDR1 is SEHNR and CDR2 is FQNEAQ (reference sequence). The CDR3 is 14 amino acids. V gave up 5 bases and J gave up 4 bases; unmatched junction bases: 3. The CDR3 nucleotides read TGTGCCAGCAGCCCGGACAGGGGGGCAGATACGCAGTATTTT. This codes for CASSPDRGADTQYF.

The V call is TRBV7-6, the J call TRBJ2-7; 10 bases align to TRBD1. The CDR3 contains 15 residues. Germline V CDR1 and CDR2: SGHVS, FNYEAQ. The junction had 6 bases not matched to a gene; V was cut back by 1 base and J by 6 bases. The CDR3 nucleotides read TGTGCCAGCAGCTTAGGACAGGGGGCCCAAGGCGAGCAGTACTTC. Amino acids: CASSLGQGAQGEQYF.

This CDR3 reads CASSLSRPPRLNTEAFF. The CDR3 DNA follows: TGCGCCAGCAGCTTGTCCAGGCCCCCAAGGCTGAACACTGAAGCTTTCTTT. This rearrangement joins TRBV5-1 to TRBJ1-1; D unresolved. With 1 base removed from V and 0 bases from J, the gap between germline ends came to 16 bases. The CDR3 extends over 17 amino acids. The germline V gene has CDR1 SGHRS and CDR2 YFSETQ.

In its sample, this clone was seen once. This chain joins TRBV18 and TRBJ2-2; 11 bases agree with TRBD1. The V and J ends lost 6 bases and 7 bases, in that order; junction bases with no gene match: 7. There are 15 residues in the CDR3. CDR1 and CDR2 from the germline V gene are KGHSH and LQKENI. CDR3: CASSPDRGLIGELFF. The DNA of the CDR3 is TGTGCCAGCTCTCCGGACAGGGGGCTAATCGGGGAGCTGTTTTTT.

The rearrangement uses TRBV6-1 and TRBJ1-6, with D uncertain. The CDR3 loop spans 15 amino acids. Germline V gives CDR1 MNHNS, CDR2 SASEGT. V lost 0 bases and J lost 4, with 7 bases in between. CDR3 region: CASSEAGAYNSPLHF. In nucleotides, the CDR3 is TGTGCCAGCAGTGAAGCGGGAGCTTATAATTCACCCCTCCACTTT.

The chain has TRBV5-1 and TRBJ2-3; the match to TRBD2 covers 14 bases. The CDR3 consists of 14 residues. Trimming took 4 bases from V and 8 from J; bases not matched to a gene: 3. CDR1 and CDR2 (germline): SGHRS, YFSETQ. The CDR3 DNA reads as TGCGCCAGCAGCCCGGGACTAGCGGGAGTTACGCAGTATTTT. The encoded protein is CASSPGLAGVTQYF.

V is TRBV29-1 and J is TRBJ2-7, with D tentatively TRBD1 (5 bases). The CDR3 is 12 amino acids. V lost 6 bases, J lost 5 bases, and 14 bases lay in between. Germline CDR1 is SQVTM and CDR2 is ANQGSEA. CDR3 bases: TGCAGCGTCGAGATCTGGGGCGACGAGCAGTACTTC. Protein product: CSVEIWGDEQYF.

This clone was counted a few times. The rearrangement joins TRBV10-3 to TRBJ1-2; D possibly corresponds to TRBD1 (6 bases). V shed 5 bases and J shed 4 bases, with 20 bases lying between them. CDR1 and CDR2 from the germline V gene are ENHRY and SYGVKD. The CDR3 runs 16 residues. DNA for the CDR3: TGTGCCATCAGTTGGACAGTTAACACCCGGGGCTATGGCTACACCTTC. It specifies CAISWTVNTRGYGYTF.

The CDR3 DNA sequence: TGCGCCAGCAGCACTAGCGGGCTTCCCTACGAGCAGTACTTC. Residues: CASSTSGLPYEQYF. This rearrangement joins TRBV5-1 to TRBJ2-7, with 9 bases lining up with TRBD2. The trim removed 4 bases at V and 2 bases at J, leaving 4 bases unmatched. Germline V gene lookup returns CDR1 SGHRS and CDR2 YFSETQ. This CDR3 is built from 14 residues.

This clone was recorded a few times. This chain connects TRBV10-3 to TRBJ1-1; D is possibly TRBD1 (5 bases). Germline V lookup: CDR1 ENHRY, CDR2 SYGVKD. The CDR3 length is 12 residues. The germline V and J ends were trimmed by 6 bases and 8 bases, with 13 bases remaining between them. In DNA, the CDR3 is TGTGCCATCAGCAAGACAGCCCTGGAAGCTTTCTTT. This encodes CAISKTALEAFF.

CDR3 sequence: CAWSVVGANSPLHF. The CDR3, as DNA: TGTGCCTGGAGTGTAGTGGGGGCTAATTCACCCCTCCACTTT. V usage is TRBV30 and J usage is TRBJ1-6; TRBD1 is a possible D gene (6 bases). There are 14 residues in the CDR3. In germline, CDR1 is GTSNPN, CDR2 SVGIG (reference sequence). V gave up 0 bases and J gave up 6 bases, with 9 bases separating them.

J is TRBJ2-2 and V is TRBV6-2 or TRBV6-3; unclear D gene. Trimming left V 4 bases short and J 2 bases short, with 5 bases between. CDR1 is MNHEY and CDR2 is SVGEGT in the germline V gene. The CDR3 consists of 13 residues. CDR3 coding DNA: TGTGCCAGCAGTTCAGGAAACACCGGGGAGCTGTTTTTT. It yields the protein CASSSGNTGELFF.

The CDR3 nucleotides read TGTGCCAGCAGCTTTGGGACTAAGAACACCGGGGAGCTGTTTTTT. As protein: CASSFGTKNTGELFF. The chain carries TRBV11-2 and TRBJ2-2, with 7 positions matching TRBD2. Germline CDR1 SGHAT, CDR2 FQNNGV. With V trimmed by 3 bases and J by 1 base, 2 bases remained unmatched. This CDR3 comprises 15 residues.